This T cell receptor beta chain comes out of a study of T-cell memory formation after mild COVID-19. Germline V gives CDR1 LNHNV, CDR2 YYDKDF (reference sequence). The CDR3 runs to 16 residues. Trimming removed 0 bases at V and 3 bases at J, with 12 bases between. As for this clonotype: The antigen remains undetermined.

General study findings and limits: Clones that contracted clustered mainly in CM and EM if CD4+ and in EMRA if CD8+.

TCR alpha and TCR beta cDNA libraries carrying sample barcodes and UMIs came from 5'RACE with constant-segment primers. TCRdb recomputed calls from the 5' RACE reads with MiXCR, one row per CDR3 protein. This table holds around 400,000 distinct CDR3 sequences, approximately 24% found once. The rearrangement uses TRBV15 and TRBJ2-4; D gene uncertain. The sequence came from an adult woman who had mild COVID-19 (a few samples of this study predate the infection). Cell type and time point are not known. The source material was PBMCs or a T cell subset sorted from them (not recorded which). The CDR3 bases are TGTGCCACCAGCAGAGAGATTTACTCGGGCAAAAACATTCAGTACTTC. Protein: CATSREIYSGKNIQYF. The full variable domain, its missing parts supplied by reference TRBV15 and TRBJ2-4, is DAMVIQNPRYQVTQFGKPVTLSCSQTLNHNVMYWYQQKSSQAPKLLFHYYDKDFNNEADTPDNFQSRRPNTSFCFLDIRSPGLGDTAMYLCATSREIYSGKNIQYFGAGTRLSVL.